The clone carrying this TCR beta chain showed up just once. Its target is unknown. The entry originates in a study of graft-versus-host responses after intestinal transplantation. Study-level background: Each transplant was multivisceral, liver-intestinal, or isolated intestinal. Recipients were all induced with anti-thymocyte globulin, then given tacrolimus and steroids for 2 to 4 years.

Unmatched junction bases numbered 7, after V lost 6 bases and J lost 6 bases. CDR3 length equals 14 residues. From germline, CDR1 is MNHEY and CDR2 SMNVEV (reference sequence). Assay: immunoSEQ multiplex PCR; the TCRdb copy retains only in-frame clones and omits some. The sample consists of 70,000 to 95,000 clones, approximately 95% of them appearing once. Study-wide points: Some patients had graft-donor T cell macrochimerism, and their allografts showed high graft-versus-host to host-versus-graft clonal ratios.

This receptor was taken from a human donor who was the organ donor for an intestinal transplant. Sequencing was performed on unstimulated CD8+ T cells sorted from spleen or lymph node cells, taken before transplant. V gene TRBV27 combines with J gene TRBJ2-4; 8 bases map to TRBD2. CDR3 amino acids: CASSGGGGVNIQYF. Written as DNA, the CDR3 is TGTGCCAGCAGCGGGGGGGGAGGGGTAAACATTCAGTACTTC.